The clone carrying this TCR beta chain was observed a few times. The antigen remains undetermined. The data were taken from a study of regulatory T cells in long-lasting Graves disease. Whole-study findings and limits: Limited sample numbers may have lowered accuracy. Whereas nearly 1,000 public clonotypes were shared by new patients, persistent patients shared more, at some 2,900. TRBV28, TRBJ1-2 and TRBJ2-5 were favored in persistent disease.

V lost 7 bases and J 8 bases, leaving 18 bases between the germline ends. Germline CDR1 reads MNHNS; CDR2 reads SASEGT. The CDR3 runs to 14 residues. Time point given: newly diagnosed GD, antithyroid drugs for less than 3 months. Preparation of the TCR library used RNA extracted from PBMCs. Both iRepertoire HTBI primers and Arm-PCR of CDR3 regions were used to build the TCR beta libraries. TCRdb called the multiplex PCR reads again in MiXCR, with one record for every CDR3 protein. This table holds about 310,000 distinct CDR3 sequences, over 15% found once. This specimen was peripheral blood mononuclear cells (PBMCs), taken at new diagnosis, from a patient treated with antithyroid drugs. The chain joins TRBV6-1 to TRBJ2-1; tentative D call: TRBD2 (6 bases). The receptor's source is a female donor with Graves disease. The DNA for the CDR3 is TGTGCCAGCACGGCTAGAGGGAGGTTGGATGAGCAGTTCTTC. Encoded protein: CASTARGRLDEQFF.